This T cell receptor beta chain was sequenced in a study of shared clonotypes between healthy human individuals. Study results and limitations: An effect of sequencing depth on clonotype sharing among donors was expected.

The repertoire was sequenced with immunoSEQ multiplex PCR; TCRdb's copy has only in-frame clones and lacks some. The sample contains 2.3 million or so clones, approximately 93% of which appear only once. Germline V gene lookup returns CDR1 SGHNT and CDR2 YENEEA. The CDR3 contains 13 residues. Trimming took 4 bases from V and 5 from J, leaving 9 bases between them. Turning to this clone: Its antigen is not known.

The sample comprised naive CD4+ T cells from PBMCs. Subset defined: CD45RA+ positively selected. The source is a man aged 18 to 35 in good health. Some clones in this sample may be carry-over from other donors' samples. V and J are TRBV11-3 and TRBJ2-1; TRBD1 might be the D (6 bases). The CDR3 protein is CASSWGHDNEQFF. CDR3 coding DNA: TGTGCCAGCAGCTGGGGACATGACAATGAGCAGTTCTTC. Based on the CDR3 plus reference TRBV11-3 and TRBJ2-1, the full variable domain is EAGVVQSPRYKIIEKKQPVAFWCNPISGHNTLYWYLQNLGQGPELLIRYENEEAVDDSQLPKDRFSAERLKGVDSTLKIQPAELGDSAVYLCASSWGHDNEQFFGPGTRLTVL.